This T cell receptor beta chain was sequenced for a study of cytomegalovirus exposure and HLA in healthy donors. PCR was performed using 60 Vbeta and 13 Jbeta primers. The repertoire was sequenced with immunoSEQ multiplex PCR; TCRdb's copy has only in-frame clones and lacks some. The repertoire includes about 180,000 clones, roughly 80% of them detected once, and roughly 1% sits in the top ten. Likely unrecorded immune exposures existed in these nominally healthy donors. This receptor was identified in a man aged 30 to 39 in good health and CMV-seronegative. The source material was PBMCs.

The CDR3 spells CSVVDPEGGGYGYTF. The CDR3 DNA reads TGCAGCGTTGTTGATCCTGAGGGGGGGGGCTATGGCTACACCTTC. The J gene is TRBJ1-2, the V gene TRBV29-1; tentatively, D is TRBD1 (6 bases). Germline V gene sequence: CDR1 SQVTM, CDR2 ANQGSEA. V gave up 4 bases and J gave up 4 bases, with 19 bases separating them. This CDR3 has 15 amino acids. Full variable domain (rest looked up from reference TRBV29-1 and TRBJ1-2): SAVISQKPSRDICQRGTSLTIQCQVDSQVTMMFWYRQQPGQSLTLIATANQGSEATYESGFVIDKFPISRPNLTFSTLTVSNMSPEDSSIYLCSVVDPEGGGYGYTFGSGTRLTVV.